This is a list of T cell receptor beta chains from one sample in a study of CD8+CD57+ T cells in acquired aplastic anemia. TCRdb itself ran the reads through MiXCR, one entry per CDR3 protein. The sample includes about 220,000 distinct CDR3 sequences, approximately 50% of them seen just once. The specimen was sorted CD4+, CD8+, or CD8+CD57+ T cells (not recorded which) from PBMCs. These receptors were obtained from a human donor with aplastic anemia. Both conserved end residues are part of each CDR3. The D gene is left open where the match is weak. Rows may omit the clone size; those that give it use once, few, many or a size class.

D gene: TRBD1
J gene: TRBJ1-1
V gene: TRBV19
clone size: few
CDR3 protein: CASSAPGTGNTEAFF
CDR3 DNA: TGTGCCAGTAGTGCCCCCGGGACAGGGAACACTGAAGCTTTCTTT

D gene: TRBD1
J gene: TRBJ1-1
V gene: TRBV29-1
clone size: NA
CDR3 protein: CSVTNRGGSEAFF
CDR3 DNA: TGCAGCGTTACAAACAGGGGTGGGAGTGAAGCTTTCTTT

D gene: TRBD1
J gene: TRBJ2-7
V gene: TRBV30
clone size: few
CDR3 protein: CAWSTGTGIYEQYF
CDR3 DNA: TGTGCCTGGAGCACCGGGACAGGGATCTACGAGCAGTACTTC

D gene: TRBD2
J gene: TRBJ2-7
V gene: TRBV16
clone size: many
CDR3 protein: CASSQSRRQETSGQYF
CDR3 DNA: TGTGCCAGCAGCCAATCTCGTCGGCAGGAGACTAGCGGGCAGTACTTC

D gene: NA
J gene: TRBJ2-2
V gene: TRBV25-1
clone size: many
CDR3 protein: CASTPSANTGELFF
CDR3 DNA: TGTGCCAGCACACCATCCGCGAACACCGGGGAGCTGTTTTTT

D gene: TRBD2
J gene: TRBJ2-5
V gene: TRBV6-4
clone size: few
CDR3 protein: CASSEIFSRPGGGETQYF
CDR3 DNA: TGTGCCAGCAGTGAAATATTTTCCCGACCGGGAGGAGGAGAGACCCAGTACTTC

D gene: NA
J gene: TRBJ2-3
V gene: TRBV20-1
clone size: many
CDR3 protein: CSELAWDGNRDTQYF
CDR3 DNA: TGCAGTGAACTCGCGTGGGACGGTAACCGAGATACGCAGTATTTT

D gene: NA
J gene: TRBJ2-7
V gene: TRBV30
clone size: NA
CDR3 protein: CAWSVDTSYEQYF
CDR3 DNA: TGTGCCTGGAGTGTTGACACCTCCTACGAGCAGTACTTC

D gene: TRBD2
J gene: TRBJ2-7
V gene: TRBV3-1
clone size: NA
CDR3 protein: CASSQEGTSYEQYF
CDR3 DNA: TGTGCCAGCAGCCAAGAAGGGACTAGCTACGAGCAGTACTTC

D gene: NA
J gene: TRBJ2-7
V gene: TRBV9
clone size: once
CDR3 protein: CASSGLDGTYEQYF
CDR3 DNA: TGTGCCAGCAGCGGCCTAGACGGGACCTACGAGCAGTACTTC

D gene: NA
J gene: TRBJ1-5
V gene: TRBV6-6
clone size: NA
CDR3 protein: CASSQRGIEQPQHF
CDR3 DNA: TGTGCCAGCAGTCAGAGGGGGATCGAACAGCCCCAGCATTTT

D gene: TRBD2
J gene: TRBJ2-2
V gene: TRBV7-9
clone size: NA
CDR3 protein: CASSSFPGTSGITGELFF
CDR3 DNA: TGTGCCAGCAGTTCATTCCCCGGGACTAGCGGGATTACCGGGGAGCTGTTTTTT

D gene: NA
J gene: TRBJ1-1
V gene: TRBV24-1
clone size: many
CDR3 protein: CATSEAQGTEAFF
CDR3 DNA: TGTGCCACCAGTGAAGCACAGGGAACTGAAGCTTTCTTT

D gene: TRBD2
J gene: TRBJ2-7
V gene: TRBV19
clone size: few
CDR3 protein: CASIGWGLAGGGTYEQYF
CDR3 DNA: TGTGCCAGCATAGGGTGGGGACTAGCGGGAGGGGGGACCTACGAGCAGTACTTC

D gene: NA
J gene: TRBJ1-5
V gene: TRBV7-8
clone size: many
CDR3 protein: CASSQPDIRGVNQPQHF
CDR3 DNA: TGTGCCAGCAGTCAACCCGACATCAGAGGAGTAAATCAGCCCCAGCATTTT

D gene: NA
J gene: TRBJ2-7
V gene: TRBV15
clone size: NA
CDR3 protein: CATSSGVTSYEQYF
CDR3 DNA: TGTGCCACCAGCAGTGGTGTCACCTCCTACGAGCAGTACTTC

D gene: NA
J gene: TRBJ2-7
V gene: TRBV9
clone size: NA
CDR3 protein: CASSPPVAGKGEQYF
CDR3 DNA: TGTGCCAGCAGCCCCCCCGTGGCAGGGAAAGGGGAGCAGTACTTC

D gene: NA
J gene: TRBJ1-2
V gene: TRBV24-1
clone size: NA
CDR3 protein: CATSAGTNYGYTF
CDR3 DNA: TGTGCCACCAGTGCGGGGACCAACTATGGCTACACCTTC

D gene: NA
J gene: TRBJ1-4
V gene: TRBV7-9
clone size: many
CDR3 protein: CASSEVLSTNEKLFF
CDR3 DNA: TGTGCCAGCAGCGAAGTCCTCTCGACTAATGAAAAACTGTTTTTT

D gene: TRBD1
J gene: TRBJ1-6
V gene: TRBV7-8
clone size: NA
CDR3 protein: CASSLDRQGRSPLHF
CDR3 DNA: TGTGCCAGCAGCCTAGATCGACAGGGTCGGTCACCCCTCCACTTT

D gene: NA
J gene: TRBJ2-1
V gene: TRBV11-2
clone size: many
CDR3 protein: CASSLVGSYNEQFF
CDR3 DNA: TGTGCCAGCAGCTTAGTTGGCTCCTACAATGAGCAGTTCTTC

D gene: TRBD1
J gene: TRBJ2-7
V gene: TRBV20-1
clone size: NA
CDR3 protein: CSAARGYEQYF
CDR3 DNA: TGCAGTGCTGCCAGGGGGTACGAGCAGTACTTC

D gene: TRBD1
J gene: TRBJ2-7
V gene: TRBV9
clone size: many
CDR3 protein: CASSDGTDISYEQYF
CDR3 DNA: TGTGCCAGCAGCGATGGGACAGACATCTCCTACGAGCAGTACTTC

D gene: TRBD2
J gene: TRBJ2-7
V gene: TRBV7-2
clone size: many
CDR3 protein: CASSLALVGLAGYEQYF
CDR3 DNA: TGTGCCAGCAGCTTAGCGCTTGTCGGACTAGCGGGCTACGAGCAGTACTTC

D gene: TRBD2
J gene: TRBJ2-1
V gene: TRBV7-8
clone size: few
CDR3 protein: CASSGTSGSRLCNERFF
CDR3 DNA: TGTGCCAGCAGTGGGACTAGCGGGAGCCGTCTCTGCAATGAGCGGTTCTTC

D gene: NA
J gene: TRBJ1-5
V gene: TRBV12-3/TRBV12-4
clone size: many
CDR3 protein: CASSLNRGGQPQHF
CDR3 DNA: TGTGCCAGCAGTTTAAATAGGGGCGGACAGCCCCAGCATTTT

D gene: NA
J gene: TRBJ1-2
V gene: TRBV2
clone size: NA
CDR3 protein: CASSGPTGIYGYTF
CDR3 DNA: TGTGCCAGCAGTGGACCGACCGGCATATATGGCTACACCTTC

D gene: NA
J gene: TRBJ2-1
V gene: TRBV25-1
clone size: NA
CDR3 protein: CASSDPAGKDEQFF
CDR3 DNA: TGTGCCAGCAGTGACCCCGCAGGGAAGGATGAGCAGTTCTTC

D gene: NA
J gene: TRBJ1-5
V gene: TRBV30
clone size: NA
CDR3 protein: CAWSTMGNQPQHF
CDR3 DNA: TGTGCCTGGAGCACGATGGGCAATCAGCCCCAGCATTTT

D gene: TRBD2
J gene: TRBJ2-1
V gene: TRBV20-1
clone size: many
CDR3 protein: CSARGERENNEQFF
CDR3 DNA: TGCAGTGCTAGGGGGGAGCGGGAGAACAATGAGCAGTTCTTC

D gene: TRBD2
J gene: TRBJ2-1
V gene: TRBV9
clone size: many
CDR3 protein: CASSAYKTSIVEQFF
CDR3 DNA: TGTGCCAGCAGCGCTTATAAGACTAGCATAGTTGAGCAGTTCTTC

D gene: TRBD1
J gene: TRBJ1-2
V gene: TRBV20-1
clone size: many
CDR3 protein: CSARVSLRGQGKIGYTF
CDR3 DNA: TGCAGTGCTAGAGTGAGTCTTAGGGGACAGGGGAAGATTGGCTACACCTTC

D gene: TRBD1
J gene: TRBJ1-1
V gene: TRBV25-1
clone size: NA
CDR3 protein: CASTVSLLPAPKDGTGLAEAFF
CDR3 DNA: TGTGCCAGCACGGTCAGCCTGCTGCCGGCCCCGAAAGACGGGACAGGGTTGGCTGAAGCTTTCTTT

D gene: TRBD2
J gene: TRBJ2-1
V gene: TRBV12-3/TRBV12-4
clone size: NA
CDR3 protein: CASSLSLLGRDLNEQFF
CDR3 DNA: TGTGCCAGCAGTTTGAGTCTTCTGGGGAGGGACCTCAATGAGCAGTTCTTC

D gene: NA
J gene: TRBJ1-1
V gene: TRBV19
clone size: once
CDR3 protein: CASSIGLMNTEASF
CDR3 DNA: TGTGCCAGTAGTATTGGACTTATGAACACTGAAGCTTCCTTC

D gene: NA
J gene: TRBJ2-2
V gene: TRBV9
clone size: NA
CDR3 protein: CASSGEMWGTGELFF
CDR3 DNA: TGTGCCAGCAGCGGAGAGATGTGGGGCACCGGGGAGCTGTTTTTT

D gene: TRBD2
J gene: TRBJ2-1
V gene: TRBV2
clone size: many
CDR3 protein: CASSRGLAGEYNEQFF
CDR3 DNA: TGTGCCAGCAGTAGGGGACTAGCGGGGGAGTACAATGAGCAGTTCTTC

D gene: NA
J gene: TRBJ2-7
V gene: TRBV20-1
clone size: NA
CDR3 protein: CSAPATGLDGEQYF
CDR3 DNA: TGCAGTGCTCCCGCCACCGGGCTAGATGGCGAGCAGTACTTC

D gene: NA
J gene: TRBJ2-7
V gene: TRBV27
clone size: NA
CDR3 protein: CASSLSVQYYEQYF
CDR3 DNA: TGTGCCAGCAGTTTATCGGTCCAGTATTACGAGCAGTACTTC